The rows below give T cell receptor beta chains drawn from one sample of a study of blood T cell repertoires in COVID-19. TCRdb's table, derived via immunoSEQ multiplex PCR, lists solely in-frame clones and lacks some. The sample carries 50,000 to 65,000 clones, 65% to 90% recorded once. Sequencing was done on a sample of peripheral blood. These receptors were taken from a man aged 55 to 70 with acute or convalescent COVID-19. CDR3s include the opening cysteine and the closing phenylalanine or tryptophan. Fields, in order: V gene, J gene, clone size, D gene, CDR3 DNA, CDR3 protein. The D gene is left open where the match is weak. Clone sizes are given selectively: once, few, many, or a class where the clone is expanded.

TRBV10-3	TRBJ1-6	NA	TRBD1	TGTGCCATCAGGAACGAGGGGGCTGGTTCACCCCTCCACTTT	CAIRNEGAGSPLHF
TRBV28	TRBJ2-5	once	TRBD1	TGTGCCAGCAGCACGCCAGGGGGACAGGCGCGGACCCAGTACTTC	CASSTPGGQARTQYF
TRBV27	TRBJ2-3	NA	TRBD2	TGTGCCAGCAGTCTGACTAGCGGCTCAACTAGCACAGATACGCAGTATTTT	CASSLTSGSTSTDTQYF
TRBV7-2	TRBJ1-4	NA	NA	TGTGCCAGCAGCTTAGACAGGGCGGGAGGAAAACTGTTTTTT	CASSLDRAGGKLFF
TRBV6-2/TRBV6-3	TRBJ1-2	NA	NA	TGTGCCAGCAGTTATGGAGGGAGCTATGGCTACACCTTC	CASSYGGSYGYTF
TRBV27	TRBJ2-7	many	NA	TGTGCCAGCAGTCCATTGCTGGGGGGAGTCTTTTACGAGCAGTACTTC	CASSPLLGGVFYEQYF
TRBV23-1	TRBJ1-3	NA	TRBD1	TGCGCCAGGTTGGGACAGGCCCACTCTGGAAACACCATATATTTT	CARLGQAHSGNTIYF
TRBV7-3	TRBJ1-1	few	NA	TGTGCCAGCAGCCCCACCGGGGGCACTGAAGCTTTCTTT	CASSPTGGTEAFF
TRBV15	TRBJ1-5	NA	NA	TGTGCCACCAGCACGGTTTACAATCAGCCCCAGCATTTT	CATSTVYNQPQHF
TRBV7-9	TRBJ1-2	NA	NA	TGTGCCAGCGTCTCGGAGGAGGGCTACACCTTC	CASVSEEGYTF
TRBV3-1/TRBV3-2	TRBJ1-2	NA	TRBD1	TGTGCCAGCAGCCAAGAGGCCAGGGGGCGCGACTATGGCTACACCTTC	CASSQEARGRDYGYTF
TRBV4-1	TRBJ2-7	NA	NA	TGCGCCAGCAGCCCGGACATGGCCTACGAGCAGTACTTC	CASSPDMAYEQYF
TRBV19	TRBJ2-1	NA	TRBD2	TGTGCCAGTCAACCAACTAGCGGGGGCTACAATGAGCAGTTCTTC	CASQPTSGGYNEQFF
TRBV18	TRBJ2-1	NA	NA	TGTGCCAGCTCACCTACGGGGAGCAATGAGCAGTTCTTC	CASSPTGSNEQFF
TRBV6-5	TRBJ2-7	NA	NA	TGTGCCAGCGGTTCGGCGGGTCTCTACGAGCAGTACTTC	CASGSAGLYEQYF
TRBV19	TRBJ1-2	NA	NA	TGTGCCAGTAGCGGGACAATAGAATACTATGGCTACACCTTC	CASSGTIEYYGYTF
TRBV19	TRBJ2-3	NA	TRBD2	TGTGCCAGTCGATATATTGGGGGAGGGCGGCGAGATACGCAGTATTTT	CASRYIGGGRRDTQYF
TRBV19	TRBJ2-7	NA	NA	TGTGCCACCCCCCCGGACATCAACTCCTACGAGCAGTACTTC	CATPPDINSYEQYF
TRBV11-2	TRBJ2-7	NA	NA	TGTGCCAGCAGGACCGGATCGGGGGAAGCTGCCTACGAGCAGTACTTC	CASRTGSGEAAYEQYF
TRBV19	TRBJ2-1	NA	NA	TGTGCCAGTAGTGGGAGGAGATACAATGAGCAGTTCTTC	CASSGRRYNEQFF
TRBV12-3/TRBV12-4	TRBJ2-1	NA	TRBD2	TGTGCCAGCAGGGGCTTAGCGGGGTCTGGACTGTTCTTC	CASRGLAGSGLFF
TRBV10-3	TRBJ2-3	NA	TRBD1	TGTGCCATCAGGGAAAATGGACAGGGAGCAGATACGCAGTATTTT	CAIRENGQGADTQYF
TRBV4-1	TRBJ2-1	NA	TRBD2	TGCGCCAGCAGCCAAGGTGCGGGGGGTTCGGAGCAGTTCTTC	CASSQGAGGSEQFF
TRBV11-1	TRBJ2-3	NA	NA	TGTGCCAGCAGCTTCAGTGCAGATACGCAGTATTTT	CASSFSADTQYF
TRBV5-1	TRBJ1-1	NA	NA	TGCGCCAGCAGCTTGGACCCGGTAATGAACACTGAAGCTTTCTTT	CASSLDPVMNTEAFF
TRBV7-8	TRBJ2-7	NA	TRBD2	TGTGCCAGCAGCTTAGGTCCGGGACTAGCGGGCATTCACTACGAGCAGTACTTC	CASSLGPGLAGIHYEQYF
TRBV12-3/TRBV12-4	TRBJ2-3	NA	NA	TGTGCCAGCCGGGATCGGAACACAGATACGCAGTATTTT	CASRDRNTDTQYF
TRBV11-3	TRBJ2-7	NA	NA	TGTGCCAGCAGCTCTAACCTCGGTGAGCAGTACTTC	CASSSNLGEQYF
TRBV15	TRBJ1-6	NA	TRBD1	TGTGCCACCAGCAGAGATGTACAGGGGGCCTCACCCCTCCACTTT	CATSRDVQGASPLHF
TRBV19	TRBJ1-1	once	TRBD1	TGTGCCAGTAAGACGGGACAGGGGTATTCTGAAGCTTTCTTT	CASKTGQGYSEAFF
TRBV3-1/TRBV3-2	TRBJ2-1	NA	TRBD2	TGTGCCAGCAGCCAAGGGGGGAGACTAGCGAACAATGAGCAGTTCTTC	CASSQGGRLANNEQFF
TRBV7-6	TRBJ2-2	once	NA	TGTGCCAGCAGCTTAGAAGCGACCACCGGGGAGCTGTTTTTT	CASSLEATTGELFF
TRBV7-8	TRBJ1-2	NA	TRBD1	TGTGCCAGCATCGTTGACAGGGGGCATGGTGGCTACACCTTC	CASIVDRGHGGYTF
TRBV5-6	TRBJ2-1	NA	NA	TGTGCCAGCGGCGCACGGAGAAACAATGAGCAGTTCTTC	CASGARRNNEQFF
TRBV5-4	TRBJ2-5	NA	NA	TGTGCCAGCAGCTTGATGCAGTCTGAGACCCAGTACTTC	CASSLMQSETQYF
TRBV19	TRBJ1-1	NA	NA	TGTGCCAGTAGTCCCCAGGGGCACCTCGAGAACACTGAAGCTTTCTTT	CASSPQGHLENTEAFF
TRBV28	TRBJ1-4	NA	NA	TGTGCCAGCAGTTACCCCACCGGGCCAGGGTGGGAAAAACTGTTTTTT	CASSYPTGPGWEKLFF
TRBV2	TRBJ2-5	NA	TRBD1	TGTGCCAGCACAAGAGACAGGGCAGAGACCCAGTACTTC	CASTRDRAETQYF
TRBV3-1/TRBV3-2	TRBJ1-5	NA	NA	TGTGCCAGCAGCCGAGGAGGTAGCAATCAGCCCCAGCATTTT	CASSRGGSNQPQHF
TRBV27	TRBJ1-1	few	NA	TGTGCCAGCAGTTTAGTAGTAAACACTGAAGCTTTCTTT	CASSLVVNTEAFF
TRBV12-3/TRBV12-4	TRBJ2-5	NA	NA	TGTGCCAGCAGTTTATCGGGGAAAGGGACCCAGTACTTC	CASSLSGKGTQYF
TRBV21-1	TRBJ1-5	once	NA	TGTGCCAGCAGCAAAGATCGACAGCGGGGTACGCCCAGCAATCAGCCCCAGCATTTT	CASSKDRQRGTPSNQPQHF
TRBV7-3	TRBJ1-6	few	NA	TGTGCCAGCAGCTTAAATCCGGTCGCGGGTAATTCACCCCTCCACTTT	CASSLNPVAGNSPLHF
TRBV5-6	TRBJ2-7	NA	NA	TGTGCCAGCAGCATCTTCGGCGGCGGGGCCTACGAGCAGTACTTC	CASSIFGGGAYEQYF
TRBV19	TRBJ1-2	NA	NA	TGTGCCAGTAGCCCTAACAGGTTCCCAAACTATGGCTACACCTTC	CASSPNRFPNYGYTF
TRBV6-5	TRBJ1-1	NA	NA	TGTGCCAGCAGTTACGATTCCGGTGAAGCTTTCTTT	CASSYDSGEAFF
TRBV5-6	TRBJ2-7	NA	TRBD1	TGTGCCAGCAGCTTGACAGGGGGCTACGAGCAGTACTTC	CASSLTGGYEQYF
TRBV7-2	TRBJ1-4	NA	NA	TGTGCCAGCAGCTTAGACGGCAGGGGAAATGAAAAACTGTTTTTT	CASSLDGRGNEKLFF
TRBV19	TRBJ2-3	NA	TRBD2	TGTGCCAGTAGTATCGGGGGACTAGCGGGCTGGACTAGCACAGATACGCAGTATTTT	CASSIGGLAGWTSTDTQYF
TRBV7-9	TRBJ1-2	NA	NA	TGTGCCAGCACCCAACCTTGGGAGATGGGTAACTATGGCTACACCTTC	CASTQPWEMGNYGYTF
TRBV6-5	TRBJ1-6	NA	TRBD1	TGTGCCAGCTCTGGGACAGATAATTCACCCCTCCACTTT	CASSGTDNSPLHF
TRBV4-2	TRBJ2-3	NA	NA	TGTGCCAGCAGCCAAGCTAGGGGGGGGAGCACAGATACGCAGTATTTT	CASSQARGGSTDTQYF
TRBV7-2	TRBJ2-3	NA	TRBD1	TGTGCCAGCAGCTTAGTAGGACAGGGTACAGATACGCAGTATTTT	CASSLVGQGTDTQYF
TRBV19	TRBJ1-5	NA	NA	TGTGCCAGTAGTATAGGTTCAGGCAATCAGCCCCAGCATTTT	CASSIGSGNQPQHF
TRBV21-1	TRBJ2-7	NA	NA	TGTGCCAGCAGCAAAGGGACAGGTCAGGGGTGCGAGCAGTACTTC	CASSKGTGQGCEQYF
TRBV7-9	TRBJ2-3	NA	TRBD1	TGTGCCAGCAGCTTGCCCTACCAAGGACAGGGGGCGTGCACTTTT	CASSLPYQGQGACTF
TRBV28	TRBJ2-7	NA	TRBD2	TGTGCCAGCGTACCTAGCGGGACGGCCTACGAGCAGTACTTC	CASVPSGTAYEQYF
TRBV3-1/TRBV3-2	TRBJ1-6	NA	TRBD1	TGTGCCAGCAGCCAAGACTGGACAGGGAATTCACCCCTCCACTTT	CASSQDWTGNSPLHF
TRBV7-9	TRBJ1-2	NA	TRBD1	TGTGCCAGCAGCTTTGGACAGGGGGGTCCCTATGGCTACACCTTC	CASSFGQGGPYGYTF
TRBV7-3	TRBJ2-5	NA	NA	TGTGCCAGCAGCTTCGGAGGGCCGGGGGAGACCCAGTACTTC	CASSFGGPGETQYF